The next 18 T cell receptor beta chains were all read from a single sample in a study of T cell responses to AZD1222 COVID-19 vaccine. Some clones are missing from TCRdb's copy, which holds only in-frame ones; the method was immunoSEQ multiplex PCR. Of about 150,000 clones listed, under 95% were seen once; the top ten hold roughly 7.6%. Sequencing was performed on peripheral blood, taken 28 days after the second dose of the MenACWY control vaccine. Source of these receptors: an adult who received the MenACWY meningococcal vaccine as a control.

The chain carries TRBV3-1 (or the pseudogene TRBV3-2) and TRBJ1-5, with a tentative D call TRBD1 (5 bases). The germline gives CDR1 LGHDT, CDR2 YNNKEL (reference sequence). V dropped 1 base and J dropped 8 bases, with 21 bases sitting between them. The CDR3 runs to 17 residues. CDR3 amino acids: CASSQGVFRTTVEPQHF. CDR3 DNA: TGTGCCAGCAGCCAAGGGGTTTTTAGGACAACGGTCGAGCCCCAGCATTTT.

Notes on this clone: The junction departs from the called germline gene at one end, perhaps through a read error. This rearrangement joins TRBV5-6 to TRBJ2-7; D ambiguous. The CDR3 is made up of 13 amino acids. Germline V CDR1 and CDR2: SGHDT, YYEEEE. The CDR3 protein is CASSLVSVENFYF. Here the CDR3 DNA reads TGTGCCAGCAGCTTGGTTTCTGTTGAGAACTTCTATTTC.

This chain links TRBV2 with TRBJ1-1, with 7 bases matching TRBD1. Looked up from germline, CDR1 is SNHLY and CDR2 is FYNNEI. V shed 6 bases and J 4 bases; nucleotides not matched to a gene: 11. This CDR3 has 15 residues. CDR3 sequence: CASRSGTESVTEAFF. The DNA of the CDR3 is TGTGCCAGCAGGTCCGGGACAGAGTCGGTCACTGAAGCTTTCTTT.

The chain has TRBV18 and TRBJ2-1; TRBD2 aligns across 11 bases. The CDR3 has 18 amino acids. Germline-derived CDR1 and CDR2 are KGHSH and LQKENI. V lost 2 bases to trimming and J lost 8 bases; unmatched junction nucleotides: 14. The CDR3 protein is CASSPFFDTSGRSYEQFF. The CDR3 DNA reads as TGTGCCAGCTCACCATTTTTTGATACTAGCGGGAGATCGTATGAGCAGTTCTTC.

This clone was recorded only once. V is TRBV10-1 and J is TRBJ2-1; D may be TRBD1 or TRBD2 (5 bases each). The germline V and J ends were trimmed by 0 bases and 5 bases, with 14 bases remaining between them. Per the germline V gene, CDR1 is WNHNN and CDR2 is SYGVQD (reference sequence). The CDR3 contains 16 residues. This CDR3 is CASSESGEGRHNEQFF. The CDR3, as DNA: TGCGCCAGCAGTGAGTCGGGTGAGGGGCGGCACAATGAGCAGTTCTTC.

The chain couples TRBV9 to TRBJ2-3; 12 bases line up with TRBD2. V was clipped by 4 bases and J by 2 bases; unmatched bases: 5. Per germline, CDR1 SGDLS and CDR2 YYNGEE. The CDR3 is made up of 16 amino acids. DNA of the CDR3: TGTGCCAGCAGCTCGAGACTAGCGGGGGACACAGATACGCAGTATTTT. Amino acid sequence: CASSSRLAGDTDTQYF. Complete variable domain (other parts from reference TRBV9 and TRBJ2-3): DSGVTQTPKHLITATGQRVTLRCSPRSGDLSVYWYQQSLDQGLQFLIQYYNGEERAKGNILERFSAQQFPDLHSELNLSSLELGDSALYFCASSSRLAGDTDTQYFGPGTRLTVL.

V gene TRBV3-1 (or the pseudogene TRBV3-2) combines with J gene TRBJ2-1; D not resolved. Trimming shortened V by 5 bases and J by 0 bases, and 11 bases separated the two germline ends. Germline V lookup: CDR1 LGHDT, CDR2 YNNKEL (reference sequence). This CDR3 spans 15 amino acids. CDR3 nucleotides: TGTGCCAGCAGCGATACTGTCCTCTCCTACAATGAGCAGTTCTTC. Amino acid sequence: CASSDTVLSYNEQFF.

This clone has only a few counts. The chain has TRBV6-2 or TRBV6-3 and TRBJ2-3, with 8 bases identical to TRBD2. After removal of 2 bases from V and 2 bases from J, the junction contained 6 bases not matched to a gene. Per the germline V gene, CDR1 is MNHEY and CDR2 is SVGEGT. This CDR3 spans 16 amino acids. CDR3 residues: CASSYEAGDLTDTQYF. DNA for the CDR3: TGTGCCAGCAGTTACGAAGCGGGGGACCTCACAGATACGCAGTATTTT.

The CDR3: CASSPTGGFSTNEKLFF. CDR3 bases: TGTGCCAGCAGCCCCACAGGGGGCTTTTCTACTAATGAAAAACTGTTTTTT. This chain links TRBV7-9 with TRBJ1-4; TRBD1 aligns across 9 bases. The CDR3 totals 17 residues. The trim removed 5 bases at V and 2 bases at J, leaving 9 bases unmatched. Germline V gene lookup returns CDR1 SEHNR and CDR2 FQNEAQ (reference sequence). Variable domain in full (rest from reference TRBV7-9 and TRBJ1-4): DTGVSQNPRHKITKRGQNVTFRCDPISEHNRLYWYRQTLGQGPEFLTYFQNEAQLEKSRLLSDRFSAERPKGSFSTLEIQRTEQGDSAMYLCASSPTGGFSTNEKLFFGSGTQLSVL.

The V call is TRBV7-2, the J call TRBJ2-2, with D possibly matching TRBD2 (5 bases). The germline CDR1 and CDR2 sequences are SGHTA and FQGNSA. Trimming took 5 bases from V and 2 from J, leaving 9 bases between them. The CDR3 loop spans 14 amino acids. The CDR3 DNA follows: TGTGCCAGCAGCATTGCGGGTAACACCGGGGAGCTGTTTTTT. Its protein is CASSIAGNTGELFF. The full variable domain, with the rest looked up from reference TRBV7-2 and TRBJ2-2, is GAGVSQSPSNKVTEKGKDVELRCDPISGHTALYWYRQSLGQGLEFLIYFQGNSAPDKSGLPSDRFSAERTGGSVSTLTIQRTQQEDSAVYLCASSIAGNTGELFFGEGSRLTVL.

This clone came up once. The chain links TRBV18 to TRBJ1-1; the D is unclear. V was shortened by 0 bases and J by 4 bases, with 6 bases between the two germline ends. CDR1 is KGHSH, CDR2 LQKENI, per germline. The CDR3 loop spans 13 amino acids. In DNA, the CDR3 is TGTGCCAGCTCACCACCGCTGACCACTGAAGCTTTCTTT. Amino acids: CASSPPLTTEAFF.

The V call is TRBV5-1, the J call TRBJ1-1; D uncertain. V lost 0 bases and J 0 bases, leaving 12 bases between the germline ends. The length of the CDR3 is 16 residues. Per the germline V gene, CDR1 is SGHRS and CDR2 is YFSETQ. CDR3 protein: CASSLGQQLMNTEAFF. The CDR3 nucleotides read TGCGCCAGCAGCTTGGGACAACAGCTCATGAACACTGAAGCTTTCTTT.

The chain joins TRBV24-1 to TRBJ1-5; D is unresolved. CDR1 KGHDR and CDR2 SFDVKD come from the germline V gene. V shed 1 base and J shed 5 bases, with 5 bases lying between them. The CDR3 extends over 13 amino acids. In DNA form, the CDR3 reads TGTGCCACCAGTGATTTAACGGATCAGCCCCAGCATTTT. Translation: CATSDLTDQPQHF.

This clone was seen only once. The chain's CDR3 is CASSLGGAWDGYTF. The CDR3 bases are TGTGCCAGCAGCTTAGGAGGGGCCTGGGATGGCTACACCTTC. This chain joins TRBV7-2 and TRBJ1-2; D is possibly TRBD1 (5 bases). The germline V gene encodes CDR1 SGHTA and CDR2 FQGNSA. Deletions cut 1 base from V and 6 bases from J, with 12 bases between. This CDR3 has 14 residues.

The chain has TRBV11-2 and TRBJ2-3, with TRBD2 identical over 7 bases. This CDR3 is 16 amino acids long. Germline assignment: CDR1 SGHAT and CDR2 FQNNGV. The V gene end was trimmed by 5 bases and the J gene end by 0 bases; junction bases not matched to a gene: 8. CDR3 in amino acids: CASSRLAVTSTDTQYF. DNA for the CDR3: TGTGCCAGCAGCCGGCTAGCGGTGACTAGCACAGATACGCAGTATTTT.

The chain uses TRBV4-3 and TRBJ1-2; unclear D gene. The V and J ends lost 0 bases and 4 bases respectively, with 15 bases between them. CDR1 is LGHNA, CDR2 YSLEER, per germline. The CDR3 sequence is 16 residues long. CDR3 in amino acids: CASSQDQGGNFYGYTF. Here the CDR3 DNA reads TGCGCCAGCAGCCAAGATCAAGGAGGTAACTTCTATGGCTACACCTTC.

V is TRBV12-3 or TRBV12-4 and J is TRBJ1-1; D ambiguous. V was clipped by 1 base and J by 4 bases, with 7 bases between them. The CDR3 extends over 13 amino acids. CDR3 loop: CASSLGGGTEAFF. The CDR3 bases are TGTGCCAGCAGTTTAGGGGGAGGCACTGAAGCTTTCTTT.

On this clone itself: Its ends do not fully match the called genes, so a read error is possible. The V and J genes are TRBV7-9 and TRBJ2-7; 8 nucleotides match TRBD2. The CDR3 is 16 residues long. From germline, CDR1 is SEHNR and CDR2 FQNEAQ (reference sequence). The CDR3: CASSLVQAGAYYEQYF. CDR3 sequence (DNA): TGTGCCAGCAGTTTAGTCCAAGCGGGGGCATACTACGAGCAGTACTTC.